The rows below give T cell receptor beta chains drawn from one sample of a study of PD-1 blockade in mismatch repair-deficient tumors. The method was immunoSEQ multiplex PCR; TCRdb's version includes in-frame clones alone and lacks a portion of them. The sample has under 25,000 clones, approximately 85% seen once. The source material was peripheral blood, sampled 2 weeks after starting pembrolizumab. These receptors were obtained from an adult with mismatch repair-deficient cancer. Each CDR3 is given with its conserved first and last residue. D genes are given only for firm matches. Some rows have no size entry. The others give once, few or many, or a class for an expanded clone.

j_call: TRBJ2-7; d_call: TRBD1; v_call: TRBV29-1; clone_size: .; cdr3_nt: TGCAGCGCACGGGACAGGGTCACCTACGAGCAGTACTTC; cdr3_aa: CSARDRVTYEQYF
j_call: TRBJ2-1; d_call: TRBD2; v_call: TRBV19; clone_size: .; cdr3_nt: TGTGCCAGTAGTATGAGGGAGGGGAATGAGCAGTTCTTC; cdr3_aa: CASSMREGNEQFF
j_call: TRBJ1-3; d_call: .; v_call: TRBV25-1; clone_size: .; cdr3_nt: TGTGCCAGCAGTGAATGGCAGGGGTTTGGAAACACCATATATTTT; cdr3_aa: CASSEWQGFGNTIYF
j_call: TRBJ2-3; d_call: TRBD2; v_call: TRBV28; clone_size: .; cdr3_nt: TGTGCCAGCAGTACCCAATTACAGACTAGCGGGAACACAGATACGCAGTATTTT; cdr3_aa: CASSTQLQTSGNTDTQYF
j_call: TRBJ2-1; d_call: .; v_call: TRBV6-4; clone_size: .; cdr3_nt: TGTGCCAGCAGTGACTCACCAGACCCCTACAATGAGCAGTTCTTC; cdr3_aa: CASSDSPDPYNEQFF
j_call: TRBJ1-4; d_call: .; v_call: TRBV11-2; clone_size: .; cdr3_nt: TGTGCCAGCACCCCCTGGGGCGGGACTAATGAAAAACTGTTTTTT; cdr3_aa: CASTPWGGTNEKLFF
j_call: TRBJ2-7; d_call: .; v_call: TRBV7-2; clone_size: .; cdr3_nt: TGTGCCAGCAGCTTGGAAGGGTCGTTTTCCTACGAGCAGTACTTC; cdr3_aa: CASSLEGSFSYEQYF
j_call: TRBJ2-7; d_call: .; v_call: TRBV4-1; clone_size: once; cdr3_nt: TGCGCCAGCAGCCACCACACTGATTTTACCTCCTACGAGCAGTACTTC; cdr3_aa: CASSHHTDFTSYEQYF
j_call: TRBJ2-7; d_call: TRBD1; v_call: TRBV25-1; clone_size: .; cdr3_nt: TGTGCCAGCAGTGACCGGGACAGGGGATACGAGCAGTACTTC; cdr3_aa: CASSDRDRGYEQYF
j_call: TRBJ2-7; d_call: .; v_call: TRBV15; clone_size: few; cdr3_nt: TGTGCCACCAGCAGAGACCCCAACACCTACGAGCAGTACTTC; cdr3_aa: CATSRDPNTYEQYF
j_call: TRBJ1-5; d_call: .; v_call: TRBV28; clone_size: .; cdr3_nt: TGTGCCAGCAGTCGGCCGACGGCTTATAGCAATCAGCCCCAGCATTTT; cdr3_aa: CASSRPTAYSNQPQHF
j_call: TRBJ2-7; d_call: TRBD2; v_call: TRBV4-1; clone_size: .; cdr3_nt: TGCGCCAGCAGCCCGACTAGCGGGAGGGCCGTAGACGAGCAGTACTTC; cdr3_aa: CASSPTSGRAVDEQYF
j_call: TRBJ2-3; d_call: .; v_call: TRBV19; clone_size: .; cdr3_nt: TGTGCCAGTAGTGGGGTCATTACTCAATCGGCAGATACGCAGTATTTT; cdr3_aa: CASSGVITQSADTQYF
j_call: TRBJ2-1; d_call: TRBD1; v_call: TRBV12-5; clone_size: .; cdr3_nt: TGTGCTAGTGGTACCCGACAGGGAAACCGTTACAATGAGCAGTTCTTC; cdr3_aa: CASGTRQGNRYNEQFF
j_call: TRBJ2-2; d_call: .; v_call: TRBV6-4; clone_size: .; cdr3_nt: TGTGCCAGCAGCAGGGTAATGGACCCATCGAACACCGGGGAGCTGTTTTTT; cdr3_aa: CASSRVMDPSNTGELFF
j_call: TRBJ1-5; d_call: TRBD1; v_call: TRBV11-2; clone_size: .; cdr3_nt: TGTGCCAGCAGCCTCGATTCAGGGGGGAATCAGCCCCAGCATTTT; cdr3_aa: CASSLDSGGNQPQHF
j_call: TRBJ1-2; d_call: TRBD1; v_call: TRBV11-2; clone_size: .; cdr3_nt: TGTGCCAGCAGCTCCGACAGGGACTATGGCTACACCTTC; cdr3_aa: CASSSDRDYGYTF
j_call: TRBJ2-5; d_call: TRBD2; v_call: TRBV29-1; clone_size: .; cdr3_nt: TGCAGCGTAGAGACTAGCACCCCTGTAGAGATCCCTTGGGAGACCCAGTACTTC; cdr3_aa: CSVETSTPVEIPWETQYF
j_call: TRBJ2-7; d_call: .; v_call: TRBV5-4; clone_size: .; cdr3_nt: TGTGCCAGCAGCCCGGAGGGGGATCGCTCCTACGAGCAGTACTTC; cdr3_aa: CASSPEGDRSYEQYF
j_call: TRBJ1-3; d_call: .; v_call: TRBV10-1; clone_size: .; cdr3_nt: TGCGCCAGCAGCCCGACAGGCAGAAACACCATATATTTT; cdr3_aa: CASSPTGRNTIYF
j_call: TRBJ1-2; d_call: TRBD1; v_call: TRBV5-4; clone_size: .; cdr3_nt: TGTGCCAGCAGCTTACCGGGACAGGGGGCGCATGGCTACACCTTC; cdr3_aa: CASSLPGQGAHGYTF
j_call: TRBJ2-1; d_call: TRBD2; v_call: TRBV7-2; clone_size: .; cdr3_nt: TGTGCCAGCAGCTTGAGCGGGGGTGGATACAATGAGCAGTTCTTC; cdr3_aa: CASSLSGGGYNEQFF
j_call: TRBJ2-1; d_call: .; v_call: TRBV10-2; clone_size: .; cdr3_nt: TGCGCCAGCAGTGAGATACGGGACAATGAGCAGTTCTTC; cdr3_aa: CASSEIRDNEQFF
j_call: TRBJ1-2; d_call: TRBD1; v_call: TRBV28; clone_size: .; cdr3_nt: TGTGCCAGCAAGAGGGAGCGGAGGGGGCGAGGGGTAAACTATGGCTACACCTTC; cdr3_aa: CASKRERRGRGVNYGYTF
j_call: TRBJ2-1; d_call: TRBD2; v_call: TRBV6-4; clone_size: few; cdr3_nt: TGTGCCAGCAGTGACGCTAGCGGGAGCAATGAGCAGTTCTTC; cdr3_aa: CASSDASGSNEQFF
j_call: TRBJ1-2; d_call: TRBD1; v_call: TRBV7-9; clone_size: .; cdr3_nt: TGTGCCAGCAGCTCAGGGACAGGGGTCGGCTACACCTTC; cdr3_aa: CASSSGTGVGYTF
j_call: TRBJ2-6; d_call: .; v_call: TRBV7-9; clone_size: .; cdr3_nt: TGTGCCAGCAATTGGGGTACCGGGGCCAACGTCCTGACTTTC; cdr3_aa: CASNWGTGANVLTF
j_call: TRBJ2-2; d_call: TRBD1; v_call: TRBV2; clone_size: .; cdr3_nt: TGTGCCAGCAGGGGGGACAGGGTAGACACCGGGGAGCTGTTTTTT; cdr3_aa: CASRGDRVDTGELFF
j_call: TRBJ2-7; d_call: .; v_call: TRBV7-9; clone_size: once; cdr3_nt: TGTGCCAGCAGCCGCGGTCAATACGAGCAGTACTTC; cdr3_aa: CASSRGQYEQYF
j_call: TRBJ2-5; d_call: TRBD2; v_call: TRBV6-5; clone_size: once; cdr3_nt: TGTGCCAGCAGTCGGGGACTAGCGGGAGGGGAGACCCAGTACTTC; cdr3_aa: CASSRGLAGGETQYF
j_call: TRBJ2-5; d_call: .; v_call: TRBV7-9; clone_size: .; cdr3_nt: TGTGCCAGCAGCCCACAGCGGAACCTCGGGCAAGAGACCCAGTACTTC; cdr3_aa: CASSPQRNLGQETQYF
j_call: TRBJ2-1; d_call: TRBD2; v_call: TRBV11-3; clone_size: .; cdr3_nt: TGTGCCAGCAGCTTAGCCCCGGGACTAGCGGGGCCCACCACAGAGCAGTTCTTC; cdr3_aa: CASSLAPGLAGPTTEQFF
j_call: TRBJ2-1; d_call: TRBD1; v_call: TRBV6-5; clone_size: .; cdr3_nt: TGTGCCAGCAGCCGGGACAGGGCACATGAGCAGTTCTTC; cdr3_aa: CASSRDRAHEQFF
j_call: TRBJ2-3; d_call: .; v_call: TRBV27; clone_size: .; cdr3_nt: TGTGCCAGCAGTCCCACGGCGCGGCGGCCGACGGGAGATACGCAGTATTTT; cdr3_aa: CASSPTARRPTGDTQYF
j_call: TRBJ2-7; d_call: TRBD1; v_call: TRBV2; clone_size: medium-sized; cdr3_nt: TGTGCCAGCAGGGGACAGGGTGGTGGCGAGCAGTACTTC; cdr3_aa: CASRGQGGGEQYF
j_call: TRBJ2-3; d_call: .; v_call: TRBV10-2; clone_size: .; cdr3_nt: TGCGCCAGCAGTGAGTCTTGGGATACGCAGTATTTT; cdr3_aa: CASSESWDTQYF
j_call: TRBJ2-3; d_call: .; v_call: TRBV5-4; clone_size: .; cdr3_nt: TGTGCCAGCAGCTCGGCCGCAACGGGTTTCGAAATCACAGATACGCAGTATTTT; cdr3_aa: CASSSAATGFEITDTQYF
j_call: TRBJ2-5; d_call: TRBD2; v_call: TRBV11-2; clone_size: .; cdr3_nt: TGTGCCAGCAGGGGCGGGGGGGAGACCCAGTACTTC; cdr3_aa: CASRGGGETQYF
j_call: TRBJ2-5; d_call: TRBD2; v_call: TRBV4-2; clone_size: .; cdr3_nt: TGTGCCAGCAGCCAGACTAGCGGGGCAGCCCAAGAGACCCAGTACTTC; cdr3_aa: CASSQTSGAAQETQYF
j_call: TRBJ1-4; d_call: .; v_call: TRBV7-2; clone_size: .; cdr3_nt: TGTGCCAGCAGCTACACAGGGTTTAATGAAAAACTGTTTTTT; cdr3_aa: CASSYTGFNEKLFF
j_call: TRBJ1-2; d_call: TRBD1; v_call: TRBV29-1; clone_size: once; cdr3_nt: TGCAGCGCTACGGGTGGGACAGGGGCCGCTGCTAACTATGGCTACACCTTC; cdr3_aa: CSATGGTGAAANYGYTF
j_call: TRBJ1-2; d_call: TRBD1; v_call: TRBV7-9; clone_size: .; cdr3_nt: TGTGCCAGCAGCTTACTCGACAGGGCGCCCTATGGCTACACCTTC; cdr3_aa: CASSLLDRAPYGYTF
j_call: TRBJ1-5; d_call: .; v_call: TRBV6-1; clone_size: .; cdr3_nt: TGTGCCAGCAGTGACGGGGGCGGCAATCAGCCCCAGCATTTT; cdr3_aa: CASSDGGGNQPQHF
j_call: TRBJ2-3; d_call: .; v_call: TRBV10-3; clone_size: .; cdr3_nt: TGTGCCATCAGTGAGTTGTGGGGCAGTAGCACAGATACGCAGTATTTT; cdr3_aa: CAISELWGSSTDTQYF
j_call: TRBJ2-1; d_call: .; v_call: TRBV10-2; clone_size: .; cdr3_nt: TGCGCCAGCAGTATAGCAAGGCGGGCCTACAATGAGCAGTTCTTC; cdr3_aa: CASSIARRAYNEQFF
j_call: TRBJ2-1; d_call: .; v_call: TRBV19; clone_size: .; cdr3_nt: TGTGCCAGTAGTATAACAGGGTACAATGAGCAGTTCTTC; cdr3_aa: CASSITGYNEQFF
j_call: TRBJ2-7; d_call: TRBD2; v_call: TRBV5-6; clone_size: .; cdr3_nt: TGTGCCAGCAGCTTGTGGTCTAGCGGTACCTACGAGCAGTACTTC; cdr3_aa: CASSLWSSGTYEQYF
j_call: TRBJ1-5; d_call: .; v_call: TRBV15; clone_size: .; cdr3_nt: TGTGCCACCAGCAGAGAGGGCGGGCAGGGTTGGGGCAATCAGCCCCAGCATTTT; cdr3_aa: CATSREGGQGWGNQPQHF
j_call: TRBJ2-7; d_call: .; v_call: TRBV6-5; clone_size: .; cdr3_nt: TGTGCCAGCCGAAGCTCCTACGAGCAGTACTTC; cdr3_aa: CASRSSYEQYF
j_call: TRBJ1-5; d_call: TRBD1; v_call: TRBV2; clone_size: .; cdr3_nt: TGTGCCAGCAGTATTAGGACAGGGGTGGGAAATCAGCCCCAGCATTTT; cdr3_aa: CASSIRTGVGNQPQHF